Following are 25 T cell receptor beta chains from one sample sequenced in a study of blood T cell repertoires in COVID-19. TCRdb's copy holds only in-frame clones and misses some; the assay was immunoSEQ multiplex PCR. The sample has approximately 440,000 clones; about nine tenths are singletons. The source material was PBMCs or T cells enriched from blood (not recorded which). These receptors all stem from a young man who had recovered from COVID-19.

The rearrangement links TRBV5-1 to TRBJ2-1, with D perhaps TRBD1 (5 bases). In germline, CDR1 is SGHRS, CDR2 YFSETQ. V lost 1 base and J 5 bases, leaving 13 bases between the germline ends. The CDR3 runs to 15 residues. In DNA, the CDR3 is TGCGCCAGCAGCTTGAGACTGGGGCCAAACAATGAGCAGTTCTTC. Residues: CASSLRLGPNNEQFF.

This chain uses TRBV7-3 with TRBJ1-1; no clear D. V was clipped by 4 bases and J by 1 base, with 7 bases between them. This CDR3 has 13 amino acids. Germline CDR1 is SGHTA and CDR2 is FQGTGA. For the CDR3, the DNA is TGTGCCAGCAGCTGGGAGGGGAACACTGAAGCTTTCTTT. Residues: CASSWEGNTEAFF.

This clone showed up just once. CDR3 sequence reads: CASSINMNTGELFF. As DNA, the CDR3 is TGTGCCAGCAGCATCAACATGAACACCGGGGAGCTGTTTTTT. V usage is TRBV11-2 and J usage is TRBJ2-2; D is unclear. V shed 5 bases and J shed 1 base, with 8 bases lying between them. The CDR3 sequence is 14 residues long. Germline loops: CDR1 SGHAT, CDR2 FQNNGV.

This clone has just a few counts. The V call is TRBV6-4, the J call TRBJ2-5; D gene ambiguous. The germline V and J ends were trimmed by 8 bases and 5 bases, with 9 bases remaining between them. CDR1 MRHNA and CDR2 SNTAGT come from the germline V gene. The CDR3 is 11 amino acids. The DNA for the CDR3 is TGTGCCAGCCCCGCCCGGGAGACCCAGTACTTC. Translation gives CASPARETQYF.

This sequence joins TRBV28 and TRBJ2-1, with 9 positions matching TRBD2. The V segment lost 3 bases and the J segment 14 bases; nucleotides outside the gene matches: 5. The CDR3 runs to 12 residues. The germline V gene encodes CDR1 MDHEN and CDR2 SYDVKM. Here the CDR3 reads CASSFVAGGKFF. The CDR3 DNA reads TGTGCCAGCAGTTTTGTCGCGGGAGGGAAGTTCTTC. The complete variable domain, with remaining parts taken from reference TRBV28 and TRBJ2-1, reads DVKVTQSSRYLVKRTGEKVFLECVQDMDHENMFWYRQDPGLGLRLIYFSYDVKMKEKGDIPEGYSVSREKKERFSLILESASTNQTSMYLCASSFVAGGKFFGPGTRLTVL.

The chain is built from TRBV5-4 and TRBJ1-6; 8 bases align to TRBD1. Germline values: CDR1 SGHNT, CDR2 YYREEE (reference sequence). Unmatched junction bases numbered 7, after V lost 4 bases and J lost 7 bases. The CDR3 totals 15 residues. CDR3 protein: CASSPRQGINSPLHF. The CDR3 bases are TGTGCCAGCAGCCCAAGACAGGGGATAAATTCACCCCTCCACTTT.

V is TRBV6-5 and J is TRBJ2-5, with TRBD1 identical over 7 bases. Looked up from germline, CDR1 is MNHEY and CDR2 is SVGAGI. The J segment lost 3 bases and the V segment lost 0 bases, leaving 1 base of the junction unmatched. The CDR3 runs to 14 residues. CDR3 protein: CASSYSTGKETQYF. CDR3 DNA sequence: TGTGCCAGCAGTTACTCGACAGGGAAAGAGACCCAGTACTTC.

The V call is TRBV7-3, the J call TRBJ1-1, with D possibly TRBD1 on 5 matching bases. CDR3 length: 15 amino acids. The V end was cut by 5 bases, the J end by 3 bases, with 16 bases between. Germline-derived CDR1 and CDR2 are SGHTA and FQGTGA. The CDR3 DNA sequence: TGTGCCAGCAGCCGGCTCGGAGGGGAGTACACTGAAGCTTTCTTT. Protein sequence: CASSRLGGEYTEAFF.

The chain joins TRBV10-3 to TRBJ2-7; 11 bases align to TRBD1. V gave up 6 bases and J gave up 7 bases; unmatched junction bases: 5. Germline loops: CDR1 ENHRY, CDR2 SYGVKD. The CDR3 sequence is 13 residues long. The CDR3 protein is CAISSDRGREQYF. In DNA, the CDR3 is TGTGCCATCAGCTCGGACAGGGGGCGAGAGCAGTACTTC.

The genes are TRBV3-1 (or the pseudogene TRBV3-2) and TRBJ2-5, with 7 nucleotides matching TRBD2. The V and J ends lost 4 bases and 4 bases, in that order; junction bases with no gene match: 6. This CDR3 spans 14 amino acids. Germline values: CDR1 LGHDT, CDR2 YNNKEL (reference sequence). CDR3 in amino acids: CASSRGLVGETQYF. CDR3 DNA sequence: TGTGCCAGCAGCCGAGGACTAGTTGGAGAGACCCAGTACTTC.

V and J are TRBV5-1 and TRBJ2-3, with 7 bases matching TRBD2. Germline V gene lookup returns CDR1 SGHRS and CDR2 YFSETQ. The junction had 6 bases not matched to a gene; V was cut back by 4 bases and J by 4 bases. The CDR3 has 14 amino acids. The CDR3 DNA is TGCGCCAGCAGCGCTGGACTAGAATCAGATACGCAGTATTTT. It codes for CASSAGLESDTQYF.

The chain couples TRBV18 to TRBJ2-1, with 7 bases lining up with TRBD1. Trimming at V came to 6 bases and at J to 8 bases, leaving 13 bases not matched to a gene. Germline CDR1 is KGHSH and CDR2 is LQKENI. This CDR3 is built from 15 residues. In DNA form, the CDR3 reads TGTGCCAGCTCCCGTGGGTCCCACCAGGGGGATGAGCAGTTCTTC. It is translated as CASSRGSHQGDEQFF.

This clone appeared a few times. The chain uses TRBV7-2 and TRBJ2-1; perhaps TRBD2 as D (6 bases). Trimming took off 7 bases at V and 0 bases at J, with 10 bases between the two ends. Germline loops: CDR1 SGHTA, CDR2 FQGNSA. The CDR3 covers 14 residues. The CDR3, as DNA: TGTGCCAGCACCCTGCGGGGCTCCTACAATGAGCAGTTCTTC. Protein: CASTLRGSYNEQFF.

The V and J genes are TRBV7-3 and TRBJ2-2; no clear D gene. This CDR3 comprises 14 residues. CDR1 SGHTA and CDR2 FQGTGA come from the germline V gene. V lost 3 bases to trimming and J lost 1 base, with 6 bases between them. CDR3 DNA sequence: TGTGCCAGCAGCTTGACATGGAACACCGGGGAGCTGTTTTTT. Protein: CASSLTWNTGELFF.

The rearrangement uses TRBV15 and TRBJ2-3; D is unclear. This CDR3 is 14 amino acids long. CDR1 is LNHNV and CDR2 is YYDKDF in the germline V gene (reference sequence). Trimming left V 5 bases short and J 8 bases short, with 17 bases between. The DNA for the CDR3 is TGTGCCACCAGCCCTGAGAGACTTCGAATTACGCAGTATTTT. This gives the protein CATSPERLRITQYF.

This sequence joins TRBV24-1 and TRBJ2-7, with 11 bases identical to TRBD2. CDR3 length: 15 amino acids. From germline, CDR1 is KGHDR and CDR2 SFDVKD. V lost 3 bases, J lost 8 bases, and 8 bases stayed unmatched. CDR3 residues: CATSDPRTSGLKQYF. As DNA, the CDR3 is TGTGCCACCAGTGATCCTAGGACTAGCGGGCTGAAGCAGTACTTC.

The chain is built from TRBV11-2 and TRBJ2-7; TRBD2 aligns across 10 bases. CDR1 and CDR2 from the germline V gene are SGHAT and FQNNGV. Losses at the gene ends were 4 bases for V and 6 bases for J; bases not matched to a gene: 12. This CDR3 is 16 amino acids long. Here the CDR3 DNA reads TGTGCCAGCAGCTCCTGGACTAATGAGCGGGAGGGCGAGCAGTACTTC. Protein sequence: CASSSWTNEREGEQYF. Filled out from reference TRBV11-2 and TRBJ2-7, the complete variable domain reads EAGVAQSPRYKIIEKRQSVAFWCNPISGHATLYWYQQILGQGPKLLIQFQNNGVVDDSQLPKDRFSAERLKGVDSTLKIQPAKLEDSAVYLCASSSWTNEREGEQYFGPGTRLTVT.

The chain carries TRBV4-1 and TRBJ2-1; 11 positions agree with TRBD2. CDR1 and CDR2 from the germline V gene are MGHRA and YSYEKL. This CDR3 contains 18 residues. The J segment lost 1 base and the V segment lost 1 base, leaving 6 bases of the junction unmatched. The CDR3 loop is CASSQGRLAGYSYNEQFF. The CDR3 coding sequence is TGCGCCAGCAGCCAAGGCCGACTAGCGGGATATTCCTACAATGAGCAGTTCTTC.

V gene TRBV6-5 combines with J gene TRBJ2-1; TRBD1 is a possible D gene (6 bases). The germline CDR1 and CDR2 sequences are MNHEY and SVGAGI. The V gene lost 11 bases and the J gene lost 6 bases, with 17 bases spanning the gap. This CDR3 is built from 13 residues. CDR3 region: CAAKGGALNEQFF. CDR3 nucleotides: TGTGCCGCCAAAGGGGGAGCACTCAATGAGCAGTTCTTC.

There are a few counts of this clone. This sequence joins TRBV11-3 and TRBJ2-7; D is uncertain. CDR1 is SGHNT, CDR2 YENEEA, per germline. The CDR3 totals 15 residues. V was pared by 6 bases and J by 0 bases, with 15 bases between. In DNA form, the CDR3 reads TGTGCCAGCAGATCGTCTGCCGGTAGCTCCTACGAGCAGTACTTC. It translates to CASRSSAGSSYEQYF.

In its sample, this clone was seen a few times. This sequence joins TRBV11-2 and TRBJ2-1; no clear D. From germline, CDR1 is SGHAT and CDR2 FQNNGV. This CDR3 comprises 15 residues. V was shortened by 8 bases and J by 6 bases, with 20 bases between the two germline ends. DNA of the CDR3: TGTGCCAGCGCACAAAGTCCTCTGGGCGTCAATGAGCAGTTCTTC. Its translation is CASAQSPLGVNEQFF.

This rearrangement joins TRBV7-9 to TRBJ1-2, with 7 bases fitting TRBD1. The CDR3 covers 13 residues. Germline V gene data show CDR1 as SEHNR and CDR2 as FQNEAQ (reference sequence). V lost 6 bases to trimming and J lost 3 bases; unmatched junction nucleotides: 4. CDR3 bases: TGTGCCAGCAGGTCCGGGACAGACTATGGCTACACCTTC. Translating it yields CASRSGTDYGYTF.

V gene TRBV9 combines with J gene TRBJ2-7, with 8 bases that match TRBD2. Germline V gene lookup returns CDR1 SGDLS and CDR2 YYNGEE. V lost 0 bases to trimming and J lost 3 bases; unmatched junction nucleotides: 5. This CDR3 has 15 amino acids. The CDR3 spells CASSVAGSGNYEQYF. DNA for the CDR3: TGTGCCAGCAGCGTAGCGGGTAGCGGGAACTACGAGCAGTACTTC.

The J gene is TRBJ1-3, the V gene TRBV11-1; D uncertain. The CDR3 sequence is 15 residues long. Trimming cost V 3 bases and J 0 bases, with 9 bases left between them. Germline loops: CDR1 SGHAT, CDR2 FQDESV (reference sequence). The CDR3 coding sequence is TGTGCCAGCAGCTTGGGTAGCTACTCTGGAAACACCATATATTTT. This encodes CASSLGSYSGNTIYF. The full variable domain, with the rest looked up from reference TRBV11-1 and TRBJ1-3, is EAEVAQSPRYKITEKSQAVAFWCDPISGHATLYWYRQILGQGPELLVQFQDESVVDDSQLPKDRFSAERLKGVDSTLKIQPAELGDSAMYLCASSLGSYSGNTIYFGEGSWLTVV.

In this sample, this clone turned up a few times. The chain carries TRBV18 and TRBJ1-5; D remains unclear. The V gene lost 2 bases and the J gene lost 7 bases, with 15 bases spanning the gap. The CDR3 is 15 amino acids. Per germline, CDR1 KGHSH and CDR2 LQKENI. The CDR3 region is CASSPMNNPKQPQHF. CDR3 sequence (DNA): TGTGCCAGCTCACCAATGAACAATCCCAAACAGCCCCAGCATTTT.